A single sample is the source of the 5 T cell receptor beta chains below, sequenced in a study of cytotoxic CD8 clonotypes in ibrutinib-treated CLL (dated by TCRdb to the early 2020s). The library was prepared using the immunoSEQ multiplex PCR assay. TCRdb holds this immuneACCESS table with in-frame rearrangements only. Some clones are missing; in checked studies, unresolved V genes explain under half, and the rest has no known cause. Recorded for this sample are about 140,000 clones; approximately 80% of them occurred a single time. The ten biggest clones cover 7.5% to 8% of the sample. The sample here was PBMCs, taken after 36 months of ibrutinib treatment. The source of these receptors is a human donor with chronic lymphocytic leukemia.

The V call is TRBV7-8, the J call TRBJ2-7; 7 bases are a match to TRBD2. The CDR3 has 14 amino acids. After removal of 2 bases from V and 3 bases from J, the junction contained 4 bases not matched to a gene. In germline, CDR1 is SGHVS, CDR2 FQNEAQ. The CDR3 protein is CASSLRGGVYEQYF. In nucleotides, the CDR3 is TGTGCCAGCAGCTTAAGGGGAGGGGTCTACGAGCAGTACTTC.

V gene TRBV30 combines with J gene TRBJ2-3; D might be TRBD2 (5 bases). The germline V gene has CDR1 GTSNPN and CDR2 SVGIG (reference sequence). V lost 2 bases, J lost 6 bases, and 12 bases lay in between. The CDR3 covers 13 residues. DNA of the CDR3: TGTGCCTGGAGTAATAGTGGCGGGGATACGCAGTATTTT. This gives the protein CAWSNSGGDTQYF. The whole variable domain, filled in from reference TRBV30 and TRBJ2-3, reads SQTIHQWPATLVQPVGSPLSLECTVEGTSNPNLYWYRQAAGRGLQLLFYSVGIGQISSEVPQNLSASRPQDRQFILSSKKLLLSDSGFYLCAWSNSGGDTQYFGPGTRLTVL.

The V gene is TRBV2, the J gene TRBJ2-3, with 8 bases identical to TRBD2. The J segment lost 5 bases and the V segment lost 6 bases, leaving 10 bases of the junction unmatched. This CDR3 has 15 residues. Germline CDR1 reads SNHLY; CDR2 reads FYNNEI. CDR3 in DNA: TGTGCCAGCAGCCCACTAGCGGCACTGGGAGATACGCAGTATTTT. Residues: CASSPLAALGDTQYF.

V is TRBV20-1 and J is TRBJ2-7; D is ambiguous. CDR1 is DFQATT and CDR2 is SNEGSKA in the germline V gene (reference sequence). Trimming shortened V by 1 base and J by 3 bases, and 4 bases separated the two germline ends. This CDR3 comprises 11 residues. As DNA, the CDR3 is TGCAGTGCTAGAGGAAACTACGAGCAGTACTTC. Its protein is CSARGNYEQYF.

The J gene is TRBJ2-3, the V gene TRBV6-6, with TRBD2 matching over 10 bases. CDR3 size: 13 residues. V shed 6 bases, J shed 5 bases, and the junction held 2 bases outside the gene matches. CDR1 MNHNY and CDR2 SVGAGI come from the germline V gene (reference sequence). The CDR3 loop reads CASRLAGGDTQYF. CDR3 sequence (DNA): TGTGCCAGCAGATTAGCGGGAGGAGATACGCAGTATTTT.